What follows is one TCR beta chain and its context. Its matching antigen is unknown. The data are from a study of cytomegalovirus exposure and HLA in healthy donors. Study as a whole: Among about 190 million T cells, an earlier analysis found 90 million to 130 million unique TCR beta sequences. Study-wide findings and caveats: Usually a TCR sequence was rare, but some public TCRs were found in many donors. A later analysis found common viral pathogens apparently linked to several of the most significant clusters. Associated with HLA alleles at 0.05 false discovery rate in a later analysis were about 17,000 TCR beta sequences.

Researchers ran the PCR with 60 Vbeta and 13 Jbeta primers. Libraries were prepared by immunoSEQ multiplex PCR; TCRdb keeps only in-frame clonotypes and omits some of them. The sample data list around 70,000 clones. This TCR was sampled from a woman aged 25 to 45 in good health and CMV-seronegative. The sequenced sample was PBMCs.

The CDR3 spells CAISDPLGGSNQPQHF. The CDR3 DNA sequence: TGTGCCATCAGTGACCCCCTAGGGGGTAGCAATCAGCCCCAGCATTTT. The J gene is TRBJ1-5, the V gene TRBV10-3, with D tentatively TRBD1 (6 bases). The V end was cut by 3 bases, the J end by 0 bases, with 12 bases between. Germline CDR1 and CDR2: ENHRY and SYGVKD. The CDR3 sequence is 16 residues long.